The rows below give T cell receptor beta chains drawn from one sample of a study of blood T cell repertoires in COVID-19. Sequencing used immunoSEQ multiplex PCR; TCRdb keeps in-frame clones, though not all of them. The table includes 150,000 to 200,000 clones, around 80% detected once. Source material: PBMCs or T cells enriched from blood (not recorded which). These receptors were taken from a woman between 45 and 60 years old who had recovered from COVID-19. The CDR3 runs from the conserved cysteine through the conserved F or W. A D gene is named only where the DNA matches it firmly. Only part of the rows carry a size: once, few, many, or a class if the clone is expanded.

V: TRBV28
size: -
J: TRBJ2-7
D: TRBD2
DNA: TGTGCCAGCAGTTTGCCTAGCGGGAACTACGAGCAGTACTTC
CDR3: CASSLPSGNYEQYF

V: TRBV2
size: -
J: TRBJ2-2
D: TRBD2
DNA: TGTGCCAGCAGACCTCCTAGCGGGACGTATACCGGGGAGCTGTTTTTT
CDR3: CASRPPSGTYTGELFF

V: TRBV28
size: -
J: TRBJ2-5
D: TRBD2
DNA: TGTGCCAGCAGTCTCGGGACTAGCGGGGGACGGCGTGAGACCCAGTACTTC
CDR3: CASSLGTSGGRRETQYF

V: TRBV30
size: few
J: TRBJ1-1
D: -
DNA: TGTGCCTGTCTTTCCCAGGGGCGAGGTTGGGTCACTGAAGCTTTCTTT
CDR3: CACLSQGRGWVTEAFF

V: TRBV11-2
size: few
J: TRBJ2-3
D: -
DNA: TGTGCCAGCAGCTTACAGTCCTCCGATACGCAGTATTTT
CDR3: CASSLQSSDTQYF

V: TRBV3-1/TRBV3-2
size: few
J: TRBJ1-6
D: -
DNA: TGTGCCAGCAGCCAAGATCAGGAAGGCAGTTTCGATTATAATTCACCCCTCCACTTT
CDR3: CASSQDQEGSFDYNSPLHF

V: TRBV12-3/TRBV12-4
size: -
J: TRBJ2-5
D: -
DNA: TGTGCCAGCAATACGGGTTCTCAAGAGACCCAGTACTTC
CDR3: CASNTGSQETQYF

V: TRBV5-4
size: once
J: TRBJ1-6
D: -
DNA: TGTGCCAGCAGCTTGGCTGTTTATAATTCACCCCTCCACTTT
CDR3: CASSLAVYNSPLHF

V: TRBV28
size: -
J: TRBJ2-1
D: TRBD2
DNA: TGTGCCAGCAGCGAGGGTCTAGCGGGAGTTTTAGATGAGCAGTTCTTC
CDR3: CASSEGLAGVLDEQFF

V: TRBV10-3
size: -
J: TRBJ2-5
D: TRBD2
DNA: TGTGCCATCAGTGAACCGGGAGGGCAAGAGACCCAGTACTTC
CDR3: CAISEPGGQETQYF

V: TRBV27
size: -
J: TRBJ1-6
D: -
DNA: TGTGCCAGCAGGGCAGGGCATAATTCACCCCTCCACTTT
CDR3: CASRAGHNSPLHF

V: TRBV4-1
size: few
J: TRBJ1-1
D: TRBD1
DNA: TGCGCCAGCAGCCAAGATCGGGGACAGGGGGCTCCTGAAGCTTTCTTT
CDR3: CASSQDRGQGAPEAFF

V: TRBV20-1
size: -
J: TRBJ2-1
D: -
DNA: TGCAGTGCTAGCCCGGGGACTGGGCAGTTCTTC
CDR3: CSASPGTGQFF

V: TRBV29-1
size: -
J: TRBJ1-5
D: TRBD1
DNA: TGCAGCGCCGGGACAGGGGGCCAGCCCCAGCATTTT
CDR3: CSAGTGGQPQHF

V: TRBV28
size: -
J: TRBJ2-5
D: TRBD2
DNA: TGTGCCAGCAGTCACCACGGGGAGGGGGAGACCCAGTACTTC
CDR3: CASSHHGEGETQYF